This T cell receptor beta chain was recorded in a study of blood T cells in healthy people across ages (dated by TCRdb to between 2014 and 2017). Regarding the research as a whole: Template switching captured roughly one uniquely barcoded TCR beta cDNA molecule per two T cells in model experiments. To avoid experimental bias, donors of different ages were randomly spread across the sequencing lanes. The study analyzed two additional independent replicas of 1 million unique cDNA reads from the same blood draw for two donors, one aged 18 to 30 and one aged 80 or older. To track age-related changes in TCR beta repertoire diversity, the study relied on deep sequencing normalized with unique cDNA molecular identifiers. The donors were divided into four age groups: young (average around 16 years), middle-aged (roughly 42), aged (62) and long-lived (about 84). The paper's findings and limits, for the study overall: Observed TCR beta diversity per million T cells fell roughly linearly with age, and a significant reduction was already apparent by age roughly 40. Compared with the aged group, the long-lived group had more naive CD4+ T cells, fewer expanded clones and increased TCR diversity, suggesting age selection. Because donor CMV infection status was unknown, age-related changes in expanded clonotypes were potentially confounded. A strong correlation was found between observed TCR beta diversity and the percentage of naive T cells measured by flow cytometry. Estimates of total diversity based on one million sequenced T cells were regarded as lower bounds and as underestimates. Because profiling used bulk unsorted PBMCs, naive and antigen-experienced compartments could not be compared conclusively.

Systemically healthy Caucasian individuals from Russia, 35 to 50 in total and aged roughly 6 to 100 years, were included as donors. Each donor gave ten milliliters of peripheral blood, collected into EDTA-treated Vacutainer tubes. PBMCs were isolated by Ficoll-Paque density-gradient centrifugation, with at least 7 million obtained per sample. Trizol reagent was used to extract total RNA from the PBMCs, yielding at least 5.5 micrograms per sample. Naive CD45RAhigh/CD27high T cell percentages were measured by flow cytometry on a PBMC aliquot from every donor. CDR1 and CDR2 are read off the germline V gene as SNHLY and FYNNEI. There are 17 amino acids in the CDR3, from cysteine to phenylalanine inclusive. CDR3 DNA only is kept here, 51 bases in frame from base 1. Library creation used 5' RACE. Reads for this sample came from an Illumina HiSeq 2500. A second PCR of about 6 to 11 cycles was run with a J-beta primer mix and a sample-barcoded 5' primer. A template-switch 5' adaptor carrying 12 random nucleotides introduced a unique molecular identifier onto each TCR beta cDNA molecule. Each sample yielded at least 3 million CDR3-containing paired-end reads. First-strand cDNA synthesis was performed from all RNA using the Mint cDNA synthesis kit, with priming by a TRBC-specific oligonucleotide. Following uracil-DNA glycosylase treatment, a first 18-cycle PCR with universal primers M1SS and BC2_uni_R was performed on all cDNA. Processing in the source paper ran as follows. For normalization, 1 million high-quality reads, each with a distinct molecular identifier, were randomly selected from each sample. Instead of being binned into consensus sequences, reads that shared molecular identifiers were thrown out. CDR3 identification, clonotype clustering and error correction used MiTCR with a Q25 quality threshold and the strictest error-elimination algorithm. A nonparametric unseen species model with Euler transformation was used to estimate lower-bound total TCR beta diversity. The public sequencing data were trimmed at Q25 with fastp and processed into clonotypes with MiXCR by TCRdb, which kept only in-frame beta chains. When rows share a CDR3 protein, they turn into one entry using the most common DNA and genes. These V and J calls rely on TCRdb rather than the paper's analysis. The sample table holds roughly 650,000 distinct CDR3 sequences, of which approximately 30% were seen once. In total, the top ten clones hold 15% to 19% of the sample.

Details on this clonotype: The antigen this receptor binds is unknown. One end of the junction fails to match germline, which may point to a read error.

The TCR was taken from a woman aged 80 or over in good health. Donor details come from another sample of the same person, matched by shared clones. Recombination linked TRBV2 to TRBJ2-7; 9 middle bases align to TRBD2. The sequenced sample consisted of blood. DNA sequence: TGTGCCAGCAGCGAAGGGTACGCACTAGCGGGTACCTACGAGCAGTACTTC. Translated, it reads CASSEGYALAGTYEQYF.